These T cell receptor beta chains were read from a single sample in a study of cytomegalovirus exposure and HLA in healthy donors. TCRdb's table, derived via immunoSEQ multiplex PCR, lists solely in-frame clones and lacks some. Its clone listing holds some 180,000 clones. Material for sequencing was PBMCs. Receptor source: a man younger than 40 in good health and CMV-seronegative. Both conserved end residues are part of each CDR3. D genes are given only for firm matches.

TRBJ2-1 | TRBD2 | TRBV29-1 | TGCAGCGTTGTGTGGGGAGTTAGCGGGAGGTCAGGGGAGCAGTTCTTC | CSVVWGVSGRSGEQFF
TRBJ2-3 | - | TRBV6-5 | TGTGCCAGCAGTTACTCCGGTGGGCAGGGCACAGATACGCAGTATTTT | CASSYSGGQGTDTQYF
TRBJ2-7 | - | TRBV11-3 | TGTGCCAGCAGCTTCACAGGATCCTACGAGCAGTACTTC | CASSFTGSYEQYF
TRBJ2-3 | TRBD2 | TRBV6-5 | TGTGCCAGCAGTTGGGGACTAGCGGACACAGATACGCAGTATTTT | CASSWGLADTDTQYF
TRBJ1-2 | TRBD1 | TRBV7-2 | TGTGCCAGCAGCTCGACAGGGGGTAACTATGGCTACACCTTC | CASSSTGGNYGYTF
TRBJ1-1 | - | TRBV9 | TGTGCCAGCAGCGTAGGGGGGGGATTTGAAGCTTTCTTT | CASSVGGGFEAFF
TRBJ1-4 | TRBD1 | TRBV5-4 | TGTGCCAGCAGCCGAGGGGGCGCGGAGGAAAAACTGTTTTTT | CASSRGGAEEKLFF
TRBJ1-2 | - | TRBV28 | TGTGCCAGCAGTTTGACGGGAGGCTACACCTTC | CASSLTGGYTF
TRBJ1-5 | - | TRBV30 | TGTGCCTCCAATAGGGGGGGGCGTCAGCCCCAGCATTTT | CASNRGGRQPQHF
TRBJ2-1 | - | TRBV10-1 | TGCGCCAGCAGTGAGGCGACTAGAACCGATGAGCAGTTCTTC | CASSEATRTDEQFF
TRBJ2-2 | - | TRBV5-1 | TGCGCCAGCAGTGATAGCGGCCACACCGGGGAGCTGTTTTTT | CASSDSGHTGELFF
TRBJ1-2 | - | TRBV6-1 | TGTGCCAGCAGTGAAGCATCAGGGTACTATGGCTACACCTTC | CASSEASGYYGYTF
TRBJ2-1 | TRBD1 | TRBV7-9 | TGTGCCAGCAGCTTTTACAGGGGGGTGACGGGCGATGAGCAGTTCTTC | CASSFYRGVTGDEQFF
TRBJ2-7 | TRBD1 | TRBV5-1 | TGCGCCAGCAGCTTGGGACAGGGCTCCTACGAGCAGTACTTC | CASSLGQGSYEQYF
TRBJ2-1 | TRBD2 | TRBV5-1 | TGCGCCAGCAGCCCGTCGACCGGGACTAGTTCCGGTGAGCAGTTCTTC | CASSPSTGTSSGEQFF
TRBJ2-2 | - | TRBV11-3 | TGTGCCAGCAGCTTAGTGGGAGTCACCGGGGAGCTGTTTTTT | CASSLVGVTGELFF
TRBJ1-5 | TRBD1 | TRBV19 | TGTGCCAGTAGACGGGGACAGGCACACAATCAGCCCCAGCATTTT | CASRRGQAHNQPQHF
TRBJ2-5 | - | TRBV11-3 | TGTGCCAGCAGCCCCACTTTGGAGACCCAGTACTTC | CASSPTLETQYF
TRBJ2-5 | TRBD1 | TRBV5-6 | TGTGCCAGCAGCCCTACTACAGGGGGCCTTGGAGAGACCCAGTACTTC | CASSPTTGGLGETQYF
TRBJ2-1 | - | TRBV9 | TGTGCCAGCAGCGTAGGCGGGACCCTTGGACATGAGCAGTTCTTC | CASSVGGTLGHEQFF
TRBJ1-3 | - | TRBV7-9 | TGTGCCAGCAGCTTAGTCACGACAGTCTCTGGAAACACCATATATTTT | CASSLVTTVSGNTIYF
TRBJ1-3 | TRBD1 | TRBV28 | TGTGCCAGCAGTGACGGACAGGGCGGAAACACCATATATTTT | CASSDGQGGNTIYF